The rows below give T cell receptor beta chains drawn from one sample of a study of Ad26.COV2.S vaccination and SARS-CoV-2 variants. Produced via immunoSEQ multiplex PCR; TCRdb's table is partial and in-frame only. The repertoire has a few hundred thousand clones, 87% of them found once; the top ten carry approximately 3%. The sequencing used peripheral blood, collected in a trial of Ad26.COV2.S vaccine versus placebo. The receptors were sampled from a person aged 18-60 years who received the Ad26.COV2.S COVID-19 vaccine or a placebo. CDR3s include the opening cysteine and the closing phenylalanine or tryptophan. D genes are given only for firm matches. Rows may omit the clone size; those that give it use once, few, many or a size class.

D: .
J: TRBJ2-1
V: TRBV7-9
size: .
CDR3: CASSYEPGYRAEQFF
DNA: TGTGCCAGCAGCTACGAACCGGGATACCGCGCTGAGCAGTTCTTC

D: .
J: TRBJ2-7
V: TRBV6-5
size: .
CDR3: CASSQTTTYEQYF
DNA: TGTGCCAGCTCCCAGACCACCACCTACGAGCAGTACTTC

D: .
J: TRBJ1-2
V: TRBV5-1
size: once
CDR3: CASSLGGNYGYTF
DNA: TGCGCCAGCAGCTTGGGAGGGAACTATGGCTACACCTTC

D: .
J: TRBJ2-1
V: TRBV24-1
size: .
CDR3: CATSDPRGPHNEQFF
DNA: TGTGCCACCAGTGATCCCAGGGGTCCTCACAATGAGCAGTTCTTC

D: TRBD2
J: TRBJ2-5
V: TRBV5-6
size: .
CDR3: CASSSLGGEYQETQYF
DNA: TGTGCCAGCAGCTCCTTGGGGGGGGAGTACCAAGAGACCCAGTACTTC

D: .
J: TRBJ2-3
V: TRBV7-8
size: .
CDR3: CASSLRGNPWDQYF
DNA: TGTGCCAGCAGCTTACGAGGCAACCCCTGGGATCAGTATTTT

D: TRBD1
J: TRBJ1-2
V: TRBV5-4
size: .
CDR3: CASSPKGTGGGYTF
DNA: TGTGCCAGCAGCCCTAAAGGGACAGGGGGAGGCTACACCTTC

D: .
J: TRBJ2-3
V: TRBV7-2
size: .
CDR3: CASSAAWAGRTDTQYF
DNA: TGTGCCAGCAGCGCCGCCTGGGCGGGGAGGACAGATACGCAGTATTTT

D: .
J: TRBJ2-1
V: TRBV9
size: .
CDR3: CASSVAANPNEQFF
DNA: TGTGCCAGCAGCGTAGCGGCCAACCCCAATGAGCAGTTCTTC

D: .
J: TRBJ1-1
V: TRBV20-1
size: .
CDR3: CSARPATEAFF
DNA: TGCAGTGCTCGTCCGGCGACTGAAGCTTTCTTT

D: .
J: TRBJ1-1
V: TRBV5-4
size: .
CDR3: CASSLVDRDEAFF
DNA: TGTGCCAGCAGCTTGGTGGACAGAGATGAAGCTTTCTTT

D: .
J: TRBJ1-1
V: TRBV12-3/TRBV12-4
size: once
CDR3: CASSLGLTEAFF
DNA: TGTGCCAGCAGTTTGGGGCTCACTGAAGCTTTCTTT

D: .
J: TRBJ2-2
V: TRBV14
size: .
CDR3: CASSQVPGLRLGELFF
DNA: TGTGCCAGCAGCCAAGTCCCAGGGTTAAGATTGGGGGAGCTGTTTTTT

D: .
J: TRBJ2-2
V: TRBV5-4
size: .
CDR3: CASSFPSTGELFF
DNA: TGTGCCAGCAGCTTCCCGAGCACCGGGGAGCTGTTTTTT

D: .
J: TRBJ2-7
V: TRBV14
size: once
CDR3: CASNPGQRYEQYF
DNA: TGTGCCAGCAATCCGGGACAACGCTACGAGCAGTACTTC

D: .
J: TRBJ1-3
V: TRBV7-2
size: few
CDR3: CASSFTPGSVFF
DNA: TGTGCCAGCAGCTTTACCCCGGGCAGCGTCTTCTTT

D: .
J: TRBJ2-7
V: TRBV7-6
size: medium-sized
CDR3: CASSLGYGPSYEQYF
DNA: TGTGCCAGCAGCCTAGGCTACGGGCCGTCCTACGAGCAGTACTTC

D: .
J: TRBJ1-1
V: TRBV7-2
size: .
CDR3: CASSIWGRAGTEAFF
DNA: TGTGCCAGCAGCATCTGGGGCAGGGCGGGAACTGAAGCTTTCTTT

D: .
J: TRBJ2-1
V: TRBV6-2/TRBV6-3
size: .
CDR3: CASSLDRTSHYYNEQFF
DNA: TGTGCCAGCAGCTTAGATAGGACTTCTCATTACTACAATGAGCAGTTCTTC

D: .
J: TRBJ2-3
V: TRBV18
size: .
CDR3: CASSPWNAGTRSGTDTQYF
DNA: TGTGCCAGCTCACCTTGGAACGCCGGGACCAGGTCAGGCACAGATACGCAGTATTTT

D: .
J: TRBJ2-1
V: TRBV5-4
size: .
CDR3: CASSRGGLSNEQFF
DNA: TGTGCCAGCAGCCGTGGCGGTCTTAGCAATGAGCAGTTCTTC

D: TRBD1
J: TRBJ2-1
V: TRBV27
size: .
CDR3: CASSLGTGYNEQFF
DNA: TGTGCCAGCAGTTTGGGGACAGGCTACAATGAGCAGTTCTTC

D: .
J: TRBJ1-2
V: TRBV7-2
size: .
CDR3: CASSLVSRAELSYGYTF
DNA: TGTGCCAGCAGCTTGGTCTCCAGGGCAGAGCTTAGCTATGGCTACACCTTC

D: TRBD1
J: TRBJ1-1
V: TRBV30
size: .
CDR3: CAWEGQVTEAFF
DNA: TGTGCCTGGGAGGGACAGGTGACTGAAGCTTTCTTT

D: .
J: TRBJ1-1
V: TRBV25-1
size: .
CDR3: CASSDLGRLHAFF
DNA: TGTGCCAGCAGTGACCTAGGTCGCCTGCACGCTTTCTTT

D: TRBD1
J: TRBJ2-1
V: TRBV11-1
size: .
CDR3: CATGQGVTNEQFF
DNA: TGTGCCACCGGACAGGGGGTTACAAATGAGCAGTTCTTC

D: TRBD1
J: TRBJ1-4
V: TRBV4-3
size: .
CDR3: CASSQAGQGVNEKLFF
DNA: TGCGCCAGCAGCCAGGCCGGACAGGGAGTAAATGAAAAACTGTTTTTT

D: .
J: TRBJ2-2
V: TRBV7-2
size: .
CDR3: CASSLRAGANTGELFF
DNA: TGTGCCAGCAGCTTACGTGCCGGGGCGAACACCGGGGAGCTGTTTTTT

D: TRBD1
J: TRBJ1-2
V: TRBV5-1
size: .
CDR3: CASSLGQGNYGYTF
DNA: TGCGCCAGCAGCTTGGGACAGGGCAACTATGGCTACACCTTC

D: .
J: TRBJ1-2
V: TRBV7-9
size: .
CDR3: CASSQTGMGNYGYTF
DNA: TGTGCCAGCAGCCAAACGGGTATGGGTAACTATGGCTACACCTTC

D: .
J: TRBJ1-4
V: TRBV19
size: .
CDR3: CASRGEKLFF
DNA: TGTGCCAGTAGAGGTGAAAAACTGTTTTTT

D: TRBD1
J: TRBJ1-1
V: TRBV19
size: .
CDR3: CASSPYTGGGTEAFF
DNA: TGTGCCAGTAGTCCTTACACAGGGGGAGGCACTGAAGCTTTCTTT

D: TRBD1
J: TRBJ2-3
V: TRBV24-1
size: .
CDR3: CATSDLRRGQGDTQYF
DNA: TGTGCCACCAGTGATTTACGCAGGGGGCAGGGAGATACGCAGTATTTT

D: .
J: TRBJ1-1
V: TRBV2
size: .
CDR3: CASSDLFLGTEAFF
DNA: TGTGCCAGCAGTGATTTGTTCCTAGGGACTGAAGCTTTCTTT

D: .
J: TRBJ1-1
V: TRBV6-5
size: .
CDR3: CASKQPGAFF
DNA: TGTGCCAGCAAACAACCGGGGGCTTTCTTT

D: TRBD1
J: TRBJ1-1
V: TRBV6-5
size: .
CDR3: CASSYSLGQGVTEAFF
DNA: TGTGCCAGCAGTTACTCATTAGGACAGGGAGTCACTGAAGCTTTCTTT

D: TRBD1
J: TRBJ1-2
V: TRBV5-1
size: .
CDR3: CASSEQGAQGYGYTF
DNA: TGCGCCAGCAGCGAACAGGGGGCGCAGGGCTATGGCTACACCTTC

D: .
J: TRBJ2-1
V: TRBV2
size: .
CDR3: CASSVNRGEQFF
DNA: TGTGCCAGCAGTGTCAATCGGGGGGAGCAGTTCTTC

D: TRBD2
J: TRBJ2-2
V: TRBV7-2
size: .
CDR3: CASSLAVKTSGRTGELFF
DNA: TGTGCCAGCAGCTTAGCGGTGAAAACTAGCGGGAGGACCGGGGAGCTGTTTTTT

D: TRBD1
J: TRBJ1-6
V: TRBV19
size: .
CDR3: CASRTGTGDSPLHF
DNA: TGTGCCAGTAGAACCGGGACAGGGGATTCACCCCTCCACTTT

D: .
J: TRBJ1-5
V: TRBV9
size: .
CDR3: CASSVGGLKNQPQHF
DNA: TGTGCCAGCAGCGTAGGAGGGCTCAAGAACCAGCCCCAGCATTTT

D: .
J: TRBJ2-2
V: TRBV12-5
size: .
CDR3: CASGSDSSGRGGLFGRDIAGELFF
DNA: TGTGCTAGTGGTTCAGATTCGTCGGGAAGAGGAGGGTTGTTTGGAAGGGATATAGCCGGGGAGCTGTTTTTT

D: TRBD1
J: TRBJ1-3
V: TRBV27
size: .
CDR3: CASSLDRAGNTIYF
DNA: TGTGCCAGCAGTTTGGACAGGGCTGGAAACACCATATATTTT

D: .
J: TRBJ1-5
V: TRBV24-1
size: .
CDR3: CATRPRRDLWQPQHF
DNA: TGTGCCACCCGTCCTCGCCGGGATTTATGGCAGCCCCAGCATTTT

D: TRBD1
J: TRBJ2-1
V: TRBV28
size: once
CDR3: CASSPDRGVTEQFF
DNA: TGTGCCAGCAGCCCGGACAGGGGGGTTACGGAGCAGTTCTTC

D: TRBD1
J: TRBJ2-7
V: TRBV5-6
size: .
CDR3: CASSTGGGGYEQYF
DNA: TGTGCCAGCTCCACAGGGGGCGGGGGTTACGAGCAGTACTTC

D: .
J: TRBJ1-3
V: TRBV3-1/TRBV3-2
size: .
CDR3: CASSQERSSGNTIYF
DNA: TGTGCCAGCAGCCAAGAAAGGAGCTCTGGAAACACCATATATTTT

D: .
J: TRBJ1-2
V: TRBV5-5
size: .
CDR3: CASSLGYMGGYTF
DNA: TGTGCCAGCAGCTTGGGATACATGGGAGGCTACACCTTC

D: TRBD1
J: TRBJ2-5
V: TRBV10-3
size: .
CDR3: CAISVAGQGKETQYF
DNA: TGTGCCATCAGTGTTGCGGGACAGGGGAAAGAGACCCAGTACTTC

D: .
J: TRBJ2-4
V: TRBV4-3
size: .
CDR3: CASSQYTGGGTKNIQYF
DNA: TGCGCCAGCAGCCAATATACAGGGGGGGGAACCAAAAACATTCAGTACTTC

D: .
J: TRBJ2-1
V: TRBV5-8
size: once
CDR3: CASLYSPSSYNEQFF
DNA: TGTGCCAGCCTATACTCCCCGAGCTCCTACAATGAGCAGTTCTTC

D: TRBD1
J: TRBJ2-2
V: TRBV10-2
size: .
CDR3: CAISRDRGHSNTGELFF
DNA: TGCGCCATCTCGCGGGACAGGGGGCACTCGAACACCGGGGAGCTGTTTTTT

D: .
J: TRBJ2-3
V: TRBV7-8
size: .
CDR3: CASTASRIRTDTQYF
DNA: TGTGCCAGCACGGCTAGCAGGATTAGGACAGATACGCAGTATTTT

D: .
J: TRBJ2-3
V: TRBV3-1/TRBV3-2
size: .
CDR3: CASSQDLPRSDTQYF
DNA: TGTGCCAGCAGCCAAGATCTTCCGCGTTCAGATACGCAGTATTTT

D: .
J: TRBJ2-7
V: TRBV5-1
size: many
CDR3: CASSLVIGNGEQYF
DNA: TGCGCCAGCAGCTTGGTCATCGGGAACGGGGAGCAGTACTTC

D: TRBD2
J: TRBJ2-3
V: TRBV19
size: .
CDR3: CATLKRGRTDTQYF
DNA: TGTGCCACCCTGAAGCGGGGGCGCACAGATACGCAGTATTTT

D: .
J: TRBJ1-2
V: TRBV19
size: .
CDR3: CASSTARGDGYTF
DNA: TGTGCCAGTAGTACCGCCCGGGGAGATGGCTACACCTTC

D: .
J: TRBJ2-1
V: TRBV4-1
size: .
CDR3: CASSQDLFALERKSSYNEQFF
DNA: TGCGCCAGCAGCCAAGATCTATTTGCCCTCGAGCGTAAGAGCTCCTACAATGAGCAGTTCTTC

D: TRBD1
J: TRBJ2-7
V: TRBV4-2
size: .
CDR3: CASSQVGQATYEQYF
DNA: TGTGCCAGCAGCCAAGTCGGACAGGCCACCTACGAGCAGTACTTC